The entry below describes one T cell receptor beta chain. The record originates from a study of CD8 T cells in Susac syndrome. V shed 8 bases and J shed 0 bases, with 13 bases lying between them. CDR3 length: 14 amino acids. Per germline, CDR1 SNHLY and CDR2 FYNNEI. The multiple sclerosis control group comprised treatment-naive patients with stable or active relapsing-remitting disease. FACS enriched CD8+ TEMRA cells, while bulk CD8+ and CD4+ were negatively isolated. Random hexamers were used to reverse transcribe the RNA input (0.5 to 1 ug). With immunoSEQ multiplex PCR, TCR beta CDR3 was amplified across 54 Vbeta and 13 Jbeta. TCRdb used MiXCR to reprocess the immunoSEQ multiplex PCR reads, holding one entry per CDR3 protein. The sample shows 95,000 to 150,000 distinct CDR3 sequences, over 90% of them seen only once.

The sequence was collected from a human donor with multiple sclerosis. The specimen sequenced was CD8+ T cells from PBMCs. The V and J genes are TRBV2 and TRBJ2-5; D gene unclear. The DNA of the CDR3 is TGTGCCAGCTGTTACACTATGTACCAAGAGACCCAGTACTTC. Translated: CASCYTMYQETQYF.